This TCR beta chain was found in a study of CD8+ T cells in alopecia areata. Study-wide context: Tofacitinib lasted 6 to 18 months, then 6 months off drug.

Peripheral blood and lesional scalp punch biopsies came from alopecia areata patients. Extraction of RNA preceded its reverse transcription into cDNA, which served as the sequencing template. Measured with immunoSEQ multiplex PCR; TCRdb has only the in-frame clones, and not every one. The sample lists 13,000 or so clones; roughly three fifths were seen once. This clone was counted between two and nine times. The sample carries other DNA sequences with the same CDR3. Germline loops: CDR1 MNHEY, CDR2 SMNVEV (reference sequence). V was cut by 0 bases and J by 0 bases, with 5 bases left in between. The CDR3 runs to 14 residues.

The clonotype was recovered from a human donor with alopecia areata. The sample comprised skin. V usage is TRBV27 and J usage is TRBJ1-1; D unresolved. For the CDR3, the DNA is TGTGCCAGCAGTTTATCGACCATGAACACTGAAGCTTTCTTT. Translation: CASSLSTMNTEAFF.